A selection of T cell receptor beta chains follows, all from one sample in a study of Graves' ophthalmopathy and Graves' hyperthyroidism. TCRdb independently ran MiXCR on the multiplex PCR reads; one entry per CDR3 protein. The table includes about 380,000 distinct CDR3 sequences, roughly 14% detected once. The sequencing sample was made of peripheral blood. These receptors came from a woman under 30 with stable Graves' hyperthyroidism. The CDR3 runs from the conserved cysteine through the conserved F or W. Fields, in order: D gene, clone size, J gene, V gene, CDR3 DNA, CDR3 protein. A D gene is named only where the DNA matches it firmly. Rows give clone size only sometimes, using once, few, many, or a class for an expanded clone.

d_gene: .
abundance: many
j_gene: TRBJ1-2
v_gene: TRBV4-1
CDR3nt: TGCGCCAGCAGCCAACTAGGGATCTATGGCTACACCTTC
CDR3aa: CASSQLGIYGYTF

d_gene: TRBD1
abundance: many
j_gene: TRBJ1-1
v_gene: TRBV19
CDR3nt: TGTGCCAGTAGTCGCCTTACAGGGGTGGGGTACACTGAAGCTTTCTTT
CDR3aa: CASSRLTGVGYTEAFF

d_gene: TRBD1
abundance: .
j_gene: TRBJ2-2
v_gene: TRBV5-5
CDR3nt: TGTGCCAGCAGCTTTGGACAGGGAGGAACCGGGGAGCTGTTTTTT
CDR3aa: CASSFGQGGTGELFF

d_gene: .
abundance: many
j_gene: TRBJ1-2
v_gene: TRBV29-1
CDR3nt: TGCAGCGTTGCCACAGGGTATCGGAACTATGGCTACACCTTC
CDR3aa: CSVATGYRNYGYTF

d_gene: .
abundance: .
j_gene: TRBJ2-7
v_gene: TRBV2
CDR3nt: TGTGCCAGCAGACAAGATTACGAGCAGTACTTC
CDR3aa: CASRQDYEQYF

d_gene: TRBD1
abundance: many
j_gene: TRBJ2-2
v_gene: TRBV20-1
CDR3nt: TGCAGTGCTCAGACAGGGTCGAACACCGGGGAGCTGTTTTTT
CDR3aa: CSAQTGSNTGELFF

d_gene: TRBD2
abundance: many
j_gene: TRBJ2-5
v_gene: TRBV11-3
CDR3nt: TGTGCCAGCAGCAGCGGGGGTGCGCCGTACCAAGAGACCCAGTACTTC
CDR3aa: CASSSGGAPYQETQYF

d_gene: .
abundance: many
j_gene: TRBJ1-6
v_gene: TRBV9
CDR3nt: TGTGCCAGCAGCGTCACAGGGACTGAGTCACCCCTCCACTTT
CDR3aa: CASSVTGTESPLHF

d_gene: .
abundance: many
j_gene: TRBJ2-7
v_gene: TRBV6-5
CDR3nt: TGTGCCAGCAGTTACAGCAGGAGAGACTCCTACGAGCAGTACTTC
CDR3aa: CASSYSRRDSYEQYF

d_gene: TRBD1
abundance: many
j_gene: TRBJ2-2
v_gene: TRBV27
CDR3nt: TGTGCCAGCAGTTCCGGGACAGGGGTATCGGGGACCGGGGAGCTGTTTTTT
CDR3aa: CASSSGTGVSGTGELFF

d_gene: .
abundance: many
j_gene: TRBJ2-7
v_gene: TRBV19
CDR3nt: TGTGCCAGTAGTATCTCTGGGAGCCACGAGCAGTACTTC
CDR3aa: CASSISGSHEQYF

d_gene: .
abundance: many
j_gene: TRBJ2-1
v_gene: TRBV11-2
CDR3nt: TGTGCCAGCAGCCGAGCGGGTATGAATGAGCAGTTCTTC
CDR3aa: CASSRAGMNEQFF

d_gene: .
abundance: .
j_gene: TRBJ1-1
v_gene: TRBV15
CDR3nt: TGTGCCACCTTAGACTTCTCAGGAATGAACACTGAAGCTTTCTTT
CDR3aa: CATLDFSGMNTEAFF

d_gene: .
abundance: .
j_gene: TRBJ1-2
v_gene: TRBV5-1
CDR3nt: TGCGCCAGCAGCCCGAGGAAACAGTTAAACGGCTACACCTTC
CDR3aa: CASSPRKQLNGYTF

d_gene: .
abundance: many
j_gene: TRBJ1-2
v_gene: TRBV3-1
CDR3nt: TGTGCCAGCAGCCTCCCACAAGCGACAGCTAATGGCTACACCTTC
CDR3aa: CASSLPQATANGYTF

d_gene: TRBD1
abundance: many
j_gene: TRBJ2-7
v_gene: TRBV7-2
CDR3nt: TGTGCCAGCAGCATCGACAGGGACGAGCAGTACTTC
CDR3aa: CASSIDRDEQYF

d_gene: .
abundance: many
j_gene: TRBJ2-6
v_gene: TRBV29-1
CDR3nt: TGCAGCGTCACCACCGGGACTCAAGGATCTGGGGCCAACGTCCTGACTTTC
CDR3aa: CSVTTGTQGSGANVLTF

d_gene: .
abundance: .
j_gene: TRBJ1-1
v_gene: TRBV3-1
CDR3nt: TGTGCCAGCAGCCAAGAATTGGAGGGTAGAGGCACTGAAGCTTTCTTT
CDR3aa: CASSQELEGRGTEAFF

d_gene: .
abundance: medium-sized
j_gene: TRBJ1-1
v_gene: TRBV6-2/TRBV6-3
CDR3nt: TGTGCCAGCGCGATCGCTAACACTGAAGCTTTCTTT
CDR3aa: CASAIANTEAFF

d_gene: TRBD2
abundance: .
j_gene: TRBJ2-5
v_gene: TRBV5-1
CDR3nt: TGCGTCAGCAGCTCCGAGCGGGGCCAAGAGACCCAGTACTTC
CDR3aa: CVSSSERGQETQYF

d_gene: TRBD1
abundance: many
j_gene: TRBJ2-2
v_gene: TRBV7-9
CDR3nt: TGTGCCAGCAGCCCCGACAGGGTCGGGAACACCGGGGAGCTGTTTTTT
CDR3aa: CASSPDRVGNTGELFF

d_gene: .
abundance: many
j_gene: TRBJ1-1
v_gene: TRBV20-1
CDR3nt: TGCAGTGCTAGAGACGGGGGATTGAACACTGAAGCTTTCTTT
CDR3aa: CSARDGGLNTEAFF

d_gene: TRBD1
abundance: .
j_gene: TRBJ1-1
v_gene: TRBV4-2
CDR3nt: TGTGCCAGCAGCCCCGGTGACGGGACAGTGGAAGAAGCTTTCTTT
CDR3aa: CASSPGDGTVEEAFF

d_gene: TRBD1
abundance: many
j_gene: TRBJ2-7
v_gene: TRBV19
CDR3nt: TGTGCCAGTAATATGGGGACAGAAGCCTACGAGCAGTACTTC
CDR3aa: CASNMGTEAYEQYF

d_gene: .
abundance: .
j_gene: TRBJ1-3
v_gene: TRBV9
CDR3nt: TGTGCCAGCAGCGTAGGCAGGCACTCTGGAAACACCATATATTTT
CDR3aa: CASSVGRHSGNTIYF

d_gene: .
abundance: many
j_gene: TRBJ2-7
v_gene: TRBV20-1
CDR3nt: TGCAGTGCTAGAGATACGCGGAGCTACGAGCAGTACTTC
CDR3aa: CSARDTRSYEQYF

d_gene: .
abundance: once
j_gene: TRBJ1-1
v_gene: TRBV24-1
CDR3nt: TGTGCCACCAGGGGGCCCATGAACACTGAAGCTTTCTTT
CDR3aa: CATRGPMNTEAFF

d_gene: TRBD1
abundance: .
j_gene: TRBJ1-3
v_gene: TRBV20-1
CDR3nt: TGCAGTGCTCCGGGACAGATAGGAGACACCATATATTTT
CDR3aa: CSAPGQIGDTIYF

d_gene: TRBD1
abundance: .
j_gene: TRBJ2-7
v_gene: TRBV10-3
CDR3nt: TGTGCCATCAGTGAGCCGCGACAGGGGGCAACGAGCGAGCAGTACTTC
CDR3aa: CAISEPRQGATSEQYF

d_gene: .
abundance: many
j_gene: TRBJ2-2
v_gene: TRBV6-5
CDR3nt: TGTGCCAGCAGTACTTCTCGTCCCGGGGAGCTGTTTTTT
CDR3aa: CASSTSRPGELFF

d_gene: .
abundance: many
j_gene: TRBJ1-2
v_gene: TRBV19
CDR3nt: TGTGCCAGTAGTACAGAATACTTCTATGGCTACACCTTC
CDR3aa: CASSTEYFYGYTF

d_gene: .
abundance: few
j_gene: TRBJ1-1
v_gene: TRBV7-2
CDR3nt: TGTGCCAGCAGCTTAGTTGCAGGGGTAGGCACTGAAGCTTTCTTT
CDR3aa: CASSLVAGVGTEAFF